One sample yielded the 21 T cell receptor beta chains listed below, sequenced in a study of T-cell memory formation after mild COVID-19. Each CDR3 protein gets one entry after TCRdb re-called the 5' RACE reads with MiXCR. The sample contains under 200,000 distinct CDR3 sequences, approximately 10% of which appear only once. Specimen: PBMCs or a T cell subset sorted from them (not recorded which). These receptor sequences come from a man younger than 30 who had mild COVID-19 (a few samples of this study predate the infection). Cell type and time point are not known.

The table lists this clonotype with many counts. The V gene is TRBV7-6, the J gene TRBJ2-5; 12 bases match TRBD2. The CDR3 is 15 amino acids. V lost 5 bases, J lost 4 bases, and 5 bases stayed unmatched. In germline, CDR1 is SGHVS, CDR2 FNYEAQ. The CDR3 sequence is CASSVTSGGTETQYF. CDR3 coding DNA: TGTGCCAGCAGCGTGACTAGCGGGGGAACAGAGACCCAGTACTTC.

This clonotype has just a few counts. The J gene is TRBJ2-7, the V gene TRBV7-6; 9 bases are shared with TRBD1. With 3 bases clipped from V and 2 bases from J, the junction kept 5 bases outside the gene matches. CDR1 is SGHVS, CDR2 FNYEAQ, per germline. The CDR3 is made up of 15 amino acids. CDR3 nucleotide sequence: TGTGCCAGCAGCTTCGGGACAGGGCTAACCTACGAGCAGTACTTC. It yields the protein CASSFGTGLTYEQYF.

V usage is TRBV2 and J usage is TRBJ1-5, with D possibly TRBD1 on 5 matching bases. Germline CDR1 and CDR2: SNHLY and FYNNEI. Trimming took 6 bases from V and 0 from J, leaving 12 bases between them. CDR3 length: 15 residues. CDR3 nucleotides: TGTGCCAGCAGCGACCCCGGGGCTAGCAATCAGCCCCAGCATTTT. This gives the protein CASSDPGASNQPQHF.

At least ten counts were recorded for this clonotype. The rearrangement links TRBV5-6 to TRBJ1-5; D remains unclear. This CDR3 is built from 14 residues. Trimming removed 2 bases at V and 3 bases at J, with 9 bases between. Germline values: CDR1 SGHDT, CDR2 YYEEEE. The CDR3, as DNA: TGTGCCAGCAGCTTTAGTACAAACAATCAGCCCCAGCATTTT. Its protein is CASSFSTNNQPQHF. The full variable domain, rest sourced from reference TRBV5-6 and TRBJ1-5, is DAGVTQSPTHLIKTRGQQVTLRCSPKSGHDTVSWYQQALGQGPQFIFQYYEEEERQRGNFPDRFSGHQFPNYSSELNVNALLLGDSALYLCASSFSTNNQPQHFGDGTRLSIL.

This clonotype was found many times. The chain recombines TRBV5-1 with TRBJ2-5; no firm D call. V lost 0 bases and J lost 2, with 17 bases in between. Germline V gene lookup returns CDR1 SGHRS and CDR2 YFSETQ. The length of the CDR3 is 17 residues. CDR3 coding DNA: TGCGCCAGCAGCTTGGTTCGGGCAGGAACGATACAAGAGACCCAGTACTTC. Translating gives CASSLVRAGTIQETQYF.

The CDR3 loop reads CASRPGASVETQYF. CDR3 nucleotides: TGTGCCAGCAGACCCGGGGCTAGCGTAGAGACCCAGTACTTC. The genes are TRBV7-2 and TRBJ2-5, with D perhaps TRBD2 (6 bases). This CDR3 spans 14 amino acids. The V end lost 6 bases, the J end lost 4 bases, and 15 bases lay between the germline ends. CDR1 and CDR2 from the germline V gene are SGHTA and FQGNSA. The entire variable domain, with the rest obtained from reference TRBV7-2 and TRBJ2-5, is as follows: GAGVSQSPSNKVTEKGKDVELRCDPISGHTALYWYRQSLGQGLEFLIYFQGNSAPDKSGLPSDRFSAERTGGSVSTLTIQRTQQEDSAVYLCASRPGASVETQYFGPGTRLLVL.

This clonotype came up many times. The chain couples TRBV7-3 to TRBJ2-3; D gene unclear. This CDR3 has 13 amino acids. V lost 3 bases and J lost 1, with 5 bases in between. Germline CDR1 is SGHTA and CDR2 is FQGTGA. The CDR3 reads CASSFRGTDTQYF. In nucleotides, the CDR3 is TGTGCCAGCAGCTTTCGGGGCACAGATACGCAGTATTTT.

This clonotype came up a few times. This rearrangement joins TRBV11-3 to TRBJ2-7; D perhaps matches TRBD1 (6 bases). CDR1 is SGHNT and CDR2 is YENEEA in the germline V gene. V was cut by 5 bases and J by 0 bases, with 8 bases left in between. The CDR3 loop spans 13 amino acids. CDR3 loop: CASSPGHSYEQYF. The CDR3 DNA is TGTGCCAGCAGCCCGGGACACTCCTACGAGCAGTACTTC.

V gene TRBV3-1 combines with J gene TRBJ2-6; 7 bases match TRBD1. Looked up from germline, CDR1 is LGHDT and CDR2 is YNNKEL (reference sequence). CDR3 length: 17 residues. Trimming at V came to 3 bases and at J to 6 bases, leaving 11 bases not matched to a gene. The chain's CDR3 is CASSQATGQDEANVLTF. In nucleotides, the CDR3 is TGTGCCAGCAGCCAGGCCACCGGACAGGACGAGGCCAACGTCCTGACTTTC.

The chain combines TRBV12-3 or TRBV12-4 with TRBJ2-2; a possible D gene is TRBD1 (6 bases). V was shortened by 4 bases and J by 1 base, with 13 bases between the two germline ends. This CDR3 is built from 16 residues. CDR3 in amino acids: CASSSRQEMNTGELFF. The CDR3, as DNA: TGTGCCAGCAGTTCCCGACAGGAGATGAACACCGGGGAGCTGTTTTTT.

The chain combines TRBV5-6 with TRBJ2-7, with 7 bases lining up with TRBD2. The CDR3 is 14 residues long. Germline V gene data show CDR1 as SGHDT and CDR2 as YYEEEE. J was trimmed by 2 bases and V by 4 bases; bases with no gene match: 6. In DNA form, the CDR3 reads TGTGCCAGCAGCCGAGGGGAGGGGACCTACGAGCAGTACTTC. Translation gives CASSRGEGTYEQYF.

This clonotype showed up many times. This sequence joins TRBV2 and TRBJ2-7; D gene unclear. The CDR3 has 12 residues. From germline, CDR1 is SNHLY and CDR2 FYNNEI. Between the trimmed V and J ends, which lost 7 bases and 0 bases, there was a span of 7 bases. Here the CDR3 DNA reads TGTGCCAGCATAGGCTACTCCTACGAGCAGTACTTC. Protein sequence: CASIGYSYEQYF. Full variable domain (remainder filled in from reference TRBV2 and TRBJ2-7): EPEVTQTPSHQVTQMGQEVILRCVPISNHLYFYWYRQILGQKVEFLVSFYNNEISEKSEIFDDQFSVERPDGSNFTLKIRSTKLEDSAMYFCASIGYSYEQYFGPGTRLTVT.

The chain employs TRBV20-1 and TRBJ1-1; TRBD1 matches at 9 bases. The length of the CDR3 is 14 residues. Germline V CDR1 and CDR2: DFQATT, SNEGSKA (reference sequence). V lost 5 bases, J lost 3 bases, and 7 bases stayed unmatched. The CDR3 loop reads CSAGGTGKDTEAFF. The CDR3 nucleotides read TGCAGTGCTGGTGGGACAGGGAAGGACACTGAAGCTTTCTTT.

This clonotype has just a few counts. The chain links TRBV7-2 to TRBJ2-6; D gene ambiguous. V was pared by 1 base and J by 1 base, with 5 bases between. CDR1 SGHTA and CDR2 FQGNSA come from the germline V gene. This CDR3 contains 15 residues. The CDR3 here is CASSLVDSGANVLTF. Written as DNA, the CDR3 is TGTGCCAGCAGCTTAGTAGATTCTGGGGCCAACGTCCTGACTTTC.

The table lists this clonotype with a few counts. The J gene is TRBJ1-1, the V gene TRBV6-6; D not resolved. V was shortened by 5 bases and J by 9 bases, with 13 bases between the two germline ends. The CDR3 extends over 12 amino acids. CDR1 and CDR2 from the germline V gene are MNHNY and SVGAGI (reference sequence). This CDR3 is CASSHLGKKAFF. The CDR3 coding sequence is TGTGCCAGCAGTCACTTAGGAAAAAAAGCTTTCTTT.

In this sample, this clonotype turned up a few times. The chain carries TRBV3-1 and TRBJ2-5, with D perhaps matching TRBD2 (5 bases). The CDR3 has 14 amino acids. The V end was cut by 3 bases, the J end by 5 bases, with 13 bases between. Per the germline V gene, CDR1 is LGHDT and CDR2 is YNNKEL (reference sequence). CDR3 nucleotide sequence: TGTGCCAGCAGCCACGAACTAGGCTTCGAGACCCAGTACTTC. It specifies CASSHELGFETQYF.

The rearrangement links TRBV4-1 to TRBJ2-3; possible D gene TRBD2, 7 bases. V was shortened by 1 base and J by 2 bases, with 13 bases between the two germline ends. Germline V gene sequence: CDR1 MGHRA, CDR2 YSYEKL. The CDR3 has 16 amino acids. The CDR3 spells CASSQGRGRDTDTQYF. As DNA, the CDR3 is TGCGCCAGCAGCCAAGGGCGGGGGCGAGACACAGATACGCAGTATTTT.

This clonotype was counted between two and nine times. CDR3: CASSRGQTQETQYF. CDR3 bases: TGCGCCAGCAGCCGGGGACAGACTCAAGAGACCCAGTACTTC. This sequence joins TRBV5-1 and TRBJ2-5, with TRBD1 matching over 7 bases. The junction had 5 bases not matched to a gene; V was cut back by 4 bases and J by 2 bases. CDR3 length: 14 amino acids. Germline V gene sequence: CDR1 SGHRS, CDR2 YFSETQ.

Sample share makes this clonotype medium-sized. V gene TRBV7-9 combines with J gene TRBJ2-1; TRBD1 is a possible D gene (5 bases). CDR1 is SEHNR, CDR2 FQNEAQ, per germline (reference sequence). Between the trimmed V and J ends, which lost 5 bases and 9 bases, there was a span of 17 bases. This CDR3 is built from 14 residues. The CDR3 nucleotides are TGTGCCAGCAGCCCAAGGGCAGGGAAGGGTGAGCAGTTCTTC. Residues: CASSPRAGKGEQFF.

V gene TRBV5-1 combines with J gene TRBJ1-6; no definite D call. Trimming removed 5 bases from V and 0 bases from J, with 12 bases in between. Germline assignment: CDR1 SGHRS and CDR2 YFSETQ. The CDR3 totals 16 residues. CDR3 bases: TGCGCCAGCAGAGGCAGTGCCAGCTCCTATAATTCACCCCTCCACTTT. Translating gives CASRGSASSYNSPLHF.

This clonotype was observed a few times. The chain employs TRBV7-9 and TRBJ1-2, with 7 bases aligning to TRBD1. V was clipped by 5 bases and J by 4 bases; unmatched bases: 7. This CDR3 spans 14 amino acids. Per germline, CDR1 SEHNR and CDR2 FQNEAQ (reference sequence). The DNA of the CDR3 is TGTGCCAGCAGCAGAGTACAGGGGACCTATGGCTACACCTTC. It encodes CASSRVQGTYGYTF.